This section outlines one T cell receptor beta chain sequence together with its context. Antigen unknown. V lost 1 base and J 3 bases, leaving 10 bases between the germline ends. The CDR3 runs to 14 residues. The germline V gene encodes CDR1 SGHVS and CDR2 FQNEAQ. These data come from a study of a mutant IDH1 vaccine in newly diagnosed glioma. Study information: Radiotherapy alone preceded vaccination by 4-6 weeks; alternatively, vaccination started with temozolomide cycles. The therapy given earlier, which was standard therapy, consisted of radiotherapy, temozolomide, or both, and most of the patients received both.

Specified time point: week 47, end of study. Doses of 300 ug of mutant IDH1 20-mer peptide were given with topical imiquimod. Across weeks 1, 3, 5, 7, 11, 15, 19 and 23, patients received a vaccination each time, eight in all. The method was immunoSEQ multiplex PCR; TCRdb's version includes in-frame clones alone and lacks a portion of them. This sample carries tens of thousands of clones, 65% of them seen once, and the ten largest clones take around 4.8%. This specimen consisted of peripheral blood mononuclear cells (PBMCs), obtained from a glioma patient whose treatment included an IDH1 peptide vaccine. The receptor comes from a man aged 35-49 years with glioma. Some clones in this sample may be carry-over from other donors' samples. The chain is built from TRBV7-8 and TRBJ2-7; tentatively, D is TRBD1 (5 bases). This chain's CDR3 is CASSLGSQGYEQYF. As DNA, the CDR3 is TGTGCCAGCAGCTTAGGTTCCCAGGGCTACGAGCAGTACTTC.